These T cell receptor beta chains were read from a single sample in a study of CD8 T cells in ankylosing spondylitis. TCRdb called the 5' RACE reads again in MiXCR, with one record for every CDR3 protein. The repertoire holds fewer than 550,000 distinct CDR3 sequences, with under 5.5% as singletons. The sample taken for sequencing was blood, either unsorted or a sorted T cell fraction (not recorded which). The source of these receptors is a male donor with ankylosing spondylitis. The CDR3 runs from the conserved cysteine through the conserved F or W. The order of the fields is CDR3 DNA, CDR3 protein, D gene, V gene, clone size, J gene. The D gene is left open where the match is weak. Some rows mark clone size as missing; the rest say once, few, many or name a class of expanded clone.

DNA: TGCGCCAGCAGCCAAGGGTCAGGGCAGGGTACGAATGGCTACACCTTC
CDR3: CASSQGSGQGTNGYTF
D: .
V: TRBV4-3
size: many
J: TRBJ1-2

DNA: TGTGCCAGCTCACCCGCGGGGGACCATGGCTACACCTTC
CDR3: CASSPAGDHGYTF
D: .
V: TRBV18
size: many
J: TRBJ1-2

DNA: TGTGCCAGCAGTTACTCGATATATGATACGCAGTATTTT
CDR3: CASSYSIYDTQYF
D: .
V: TRBV6-2/TRBV6-3
size: many
J: TRBJ2-3

DNA: TGCAGCGCCCACCGGGCCCAGGGCGGGGAGCAGTACTTC
CDR3: CSAHRAQGGEQYF
D: .
V: TRBV29-1
size: many
J: TRBJ2-7

DNA: TGCAGTGGAGTGCGGGCCAACTACGAGCAGTACTTC
CDR3: CSGVRANYEQYF
D: .
V: TRBV20-1
size: many
J: TRBJ2-7

DNA: TGTGCCAGCAGTTTGGGGCCGGGGCCCGTTGAAGCTTTCTTT
CDR3: CASSLGPGPVEAFF
D: .
V: TRBV12-3/TRBV12-4
size: .
J: TRBJ1-1

DNA: TGTGCCAGCAGCTCCCCCGGACGGACCCCTAACTATGGCTACACCTTC
CDR3: CASSSPGRTPNYGYTF
D: .
V: TRBV5-5
size: few
J: TRBJ1-2

DNA: TGCGCCAGCAGCTTGAGTTTGTGGCAAAACACTGAAGCTTTCTTT
CDR3: CASSLSLWQNTEAFF
D: .
V: TRBV5-1
size: many
J: TRBJ1-1

DNA: TGCGCCAGCAGCCCGGAGAGTCCACCCTACGAGCAGTACTTC
CDR3: CASSPESPPYEQYF
D: .
V: TRBV5-1
size: many
J: TRBJ2-7

DNA: TGTGCCAGCCACCAAAGGACAGTCGTGACCTTACTGAACACCGGGGAGCTGTTTTTT
CDR3: CASHQRTVVTLLNTGELFF
D: .
V: TRBV28
size: many
J: TRBJ2-2

DNA: TGTGCCAGCAGTTTTCTGGGGACCGCTGATTCACCCCTCCACTTT
CDR3: CASSFLGTADSPLHF
D: .
V: TRBV28
size: many
J: TRBJ1-6

DNA: TGCGCCAGCAGCCAAGGTTCAGCAACTAATGAAAAACTGTTTTTT
CDR3: CASSQGSATNEKLFF
D: .
V: TRBV4-3
size: many
J: TRBJ1-4

DNA: TGCAGCGTAGCGACTAGCGCCGATACGCAGTATTTT
CDR3: CSVATSADTQYF
D: TRBD2
V: TRBV29-1
size: many
J: TRBJ2-3

DNA: TGTGCCTCCGCTGCCTCTGGGGCCAACGTCCTGACTTTC
CDR3: CASAASGANVLTF
D: .
V: TRBV2
size: few
J: TRBJ2-6

DNA: TGTGCCAGCAGCCAGCTGGGACTAGCTAAGAATGAGCAGTTCTTC
CDR3: CASSQLGLAKNEQFF
D: TRBD2
V: TRBV7-9
size: many
J: TRBJ2-1

DNA: TGTGCCAGCACTTCGCCGGGCCGGAGCGAAACCCCCATTCAGTACTTC
CDR3: CASTSPGRSETPIQYF
D: .
V: TRBV12-3/TRBV12-4
size: many
J: TRBJ2-4

DNA: TGCGTGGTCCAGCGGGGGGGCAGTGACACCGGGGAGCTGTTTTTT
CDR3: CVVQRGGSDTGELFF
D: TRBD2
V: TRBV20-1
size: many
J: TRBJ2-2

DNA: TGCGCCAGCAGCAGGCTGGGGACTAGCCCCCCGGGGGAGCAGTTCTTC
CDR3: CASSRLGTSPPGEQFF
D: TRBD2
V: TRBV4-1
size: many
J: TRBJ2-1

DNA: TGTGCCAGCAGCGTATGGGGTAAGGGACTGAAGAACACTGAAGCTTTCTTT
CDR3: CASSVWGKGLKNTEAFF
D: .
V: TRBV7-8
size: many
J: TRBJ1-1

DNA: TGTGCCAGCAGTTTCCCTCAGGACAGGGCTAATGAGCAGTTCTTC
CDR3: CASSFPQDRANEQFF
D: TRBD1
V: TRBV6-2/TRBV6-3
size: few
J: TRBJ2-1

DNA: TGCGCCAGCAGCCAAGGACTTCTAGCCAAAAACATTCAGTACTTC
CDR3: CASSQGLLAKNIQYF
D: .
V: TRBV4-1
size: few
J: TRBJ2-4

DNA: TGTGCCATCAGTAGGGGTCCGAACACCGGGGAGCTGTTTTTT
CDR3: CAISRGPNTGELFF
D: .
V: TRBV10-3
size: few
J: TRBJ2-2

DNA: TGCAGTGGGAGGGGAATCTACGAGCAGTACTTC
CDR3: CSGRGIYEQYF
D: .
V: TRBV20-1
size: many
J: TRBJ2-7

DNA: TGTGCCAGCAGTTTGGCGCGACAGGGGGGCTCTCTTTCCAAAAACATTCAGTACTTC
CDR3: CASSLARQGGSLSKNIQYF
D: TRBD1
V: TRBV28
size: many
J: TRBJ2-4

DNA: TGCAGCGTGGGACTAGCGAACACAGATACGCAGTATTTT
CDR3: CSVGLANTDTQYF
D: TRBD2
V: TRBV29-1
size: many
J: TRBJ2-3

DNA: TGTGCCAGCAGTTTTGGACGTGACACTGAAGCTTTCTTT
CDR3: CASSFGRDTEAFF
D: .
V: TRBV5-1
size: many
J: TRBJ1-1

DNA: TGCAGCGCCGGCAGGGACTCTACTGAAGCTTTCTTT
CDR3: CSAGRDSTEAFF
D: .
V: TRBV29-1
size: many
J: TRBJ1-1

DNA: TGTGCCAGCTCACCACGCGGGACAGGGATCGGAGAGACCCAGTACTTC
CDR3: CASSPRGTGIGETQYF
D: TRBD1
V: TRBV18
size: many
J: TRBJ2-5

DNA: TGCAGTGCTAGGGTTTTAGACAGGGGCAGACAGCCCCAGCATTTT
CDR3: CSARVLDRGRQPQHF
D: TRBD1
V: TRBV20-1
size: many
J: TRBJ1-5

DNA: TGCGCCAGCAGCCAACCTCCGGGACAGGGGATGGAGTTCTATGGCTACACCTTC
CDR3: CASSQPPGQGMEFYGYTF
D: TRBD1
V: TRBV4-3
size: many
J: TRBJ1-2

DNA: TGCAGTGCTAGGCCCCGGACTAGCGGGACGGCAGATACGCAGTATTTT
CDR3: CSARPRTSGTADTQYF
D: TRBD2
V: TRBV20-1
size: many
J: TRBJ2-3

DNA: TGTGCCAGCAACCCTATCCGACGGATAATGAACACTGAAGCTTTCTTT
CDR3: CASNPIRRIMNTEAFF
D: .
V: TRBV6-2/TRBV6-3
size: .
J: TRBJ1-1

DNA: TGTGCCAGCAGTTACTCCCGCAATCAGCCCCAGCATTTT
CDR3: CASSYSRNQPQHF
D: .
V: TRBV6-5
size: many
J: TRBJ1-5

DNA: TGTGCCACTGGGGGGAGGCATCAGCCCCAGCATTTT
CDR3: CATGGRHQPQHF
D: .
V: TRBV15
size: many
J: TRBJ1-5

DNA: TGTGCCAGCAGCTTTGAACAGGGGCCGACTTTTGAAGCTTTCTTT
CDR3: CASSFEQGPTFEAFF
D: TRBD1
V: TRBV7-9
size: many
J: TRBJ1-1

DNA: TGTGCCACCAGTGATTTGGGGACTACTAATGAGCAGTTCTTC
CDR3: CATSDLGTTNEQFF
D: TRBD2
V: TRBV24-1
size: many
J: TRBJ2-1

DNA: TGCAGTGCTAGTGATTCCTGGGCTTTAGAGCAGTTCTTC
CDR3: CSASDSWALEQFF
D: .
V: TRBV20-1
size: .
J: TRBJ2-1

DNA: TGTGCCAGCGACCGCGGAGGTAGCGGGCCTAGCACAGATACGCAGTATTTT
CDR3: CASDRGGSGPSTDTQYF
D: TRBD2
V: TRBV6-1
size: few
J: TRBJ2-3

DNA: TGCGCCAGCAGCCCCACCCCCGGGGAAGCCTACGAGCAGTACTTC
CDR3: CASSPTPGEAYEQYF
D: .
V: TRBV5-1
size: .
J: TRBJ2-7

DNA: TGCGCCAGCAGCTCCAGACCGGCAATCTCCTACGAGCAGTACTTC
CDR3: CASSSRPAISYEQYF
D: .
V: TRBV5-1
size: many
J: TRBJ2-7

DNA: TGCAGTGCTAGAGATGGGGGGCAAATCACCGGGGAGCTGTTTTTT
CDR3: CSARDGGQITGELFF
D: .
V: TRBV20-1
size: many
J: TRBJ2-2

DNA: TGCGCCAGCAGAAGTAGGACTAATGAAAAACTGTTTTTT
CDR3: CASRSRTNEKLFF
D: .
V: TRBV5-1
size: many
J: TRBJ1-4

DNA: TGCGCCAGCAGCACCCAACCGGGACCTCCTTCCTACGAGCAGTACTTC
CDR3: CASSTQPGPPSYEQYF
D: .
V: TRBV5-1
size: many
J: TRBJ2-7

DNA: TGTGCCAGCAGTAGCCGGACTAGCGCCTCCTACGAGCAGTACTTC
CDR3: CASSSRTSASYEQYF
D: TRBD2
V: TRBV6-2/TRBV6-3
size: many
J: TRBJ2-7

DNA: TGCAGTGCTAGAGATACAGGGTCTACGGAGACCCAGTACTTC
CDR3: CSARDTGSTETQYF
D: .
V: TRBV20-1
size: many
J: TRBJ2-5

DNA: TGTGCCAGCAGCTACGAAGCTTTCTTT
CDR3: CASSYEAFF
D: .
V: TRBV5-8
size: many
J: TRBJ1-1

DNA: TGCAGTGCTAGAGTGGCAAGAAGGACGATCTATGGCTACACCTTC
CDR3: CSARVARRTIYGYTF
D: .
V: TRBV20-1
size: .
J: TRBJ1-2

DNA: TGTGCCAGCAGTTTCCTGACAGGCTACAATGAGCAGTTCTTC
CDR3: CASSFLTGYNEQFF
D: .
V: TRBV2
size: few
J: TRBJ2-1

DNA: TGTGCCAGCAGCCAAGCTGCCAGGCCCAACACAGATACGCAGTATTTT
CDR3: CASSQAARPNTDTQYF
D: .
V: TRBV4-2
size: few
J: TRBJ2-3

DNA: TGTGCCAGCTCACCATCGGGGGTAAAGAAGGCCAAAAACATTCAGTACTTC
CDR3: CASSPSGVKKAKNIQYF
D: .
V: TRBV18
size: few
J: TRBJ2-4

DNA: TGTGCCACCAGTGATTCCGCCGAGGTCGGGAGCTCCTACAATGAGCAGTTCTTC
CDR3: CATSDSAEVGSSYNEQFF
D: .
V: TRBV24-1
size: .
J: TRBJ2-1

DNA: TGTGCCAGCAGCGGGACTAGCGCTTCAGATACGCAGTATTTT
CDR3: CASSGTSASDTQYF
D: TRBD2
V: TRBV9
size: many
J: TRBJ2-3

DNA: TGCGCCAGCAGCTTGCAGCCGCTCTACGAGCAGTACTTC
CDR3: CASSLQPLYEQYF
D: .
V: TRBV5-1
size: few
J: TRBJ2-7

DNA: TGCAGTGCACCCGGAGAGAGCGCGGATACGCAGTATTTT
CDR3: CSAPGESADTQYF
D: .
V: TRBV20-1
size: .
J: TRBJ2-3

DNA: TGCAGCGTTGAAGATCGGGGGCAGGGGGCCTACAATGAGCAGTTCTTC
CDR3: CSVEDRGQGAYNEQFF
D: .
V: TRBV29-1
size: many
J: TRBJ2-1

DNA: TGTGCCAGCAGATTTCCTCCTGAGGGAAAGGGGGTCTACGAGCAGTACTTC
CDR3: CASRFPPEGKGVYEQYF
D: .
V: TRBV6-1
size: many
J: TRBJ2-7

DNA: TGCAGTGCTAGAGATCTCTATAGCAATCAGCCCCAGCATTTT
CDR3: CSARDLYSNQPQHF
D: .
V: TRBV20-1
size: many
J: TRBJ1-5